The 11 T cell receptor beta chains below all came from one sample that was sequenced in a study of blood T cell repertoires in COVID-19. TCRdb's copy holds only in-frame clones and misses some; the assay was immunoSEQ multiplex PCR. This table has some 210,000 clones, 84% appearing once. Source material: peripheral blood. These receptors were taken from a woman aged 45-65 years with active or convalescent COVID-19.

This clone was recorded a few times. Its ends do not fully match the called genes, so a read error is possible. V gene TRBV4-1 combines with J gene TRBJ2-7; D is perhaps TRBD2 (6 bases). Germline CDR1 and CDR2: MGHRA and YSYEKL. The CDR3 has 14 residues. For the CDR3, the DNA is TGCGCCAGCAGCCAAGCTGTTCTAGCGATTGGGGTTGACTTC. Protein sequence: CASSQAVLAIGVDF.

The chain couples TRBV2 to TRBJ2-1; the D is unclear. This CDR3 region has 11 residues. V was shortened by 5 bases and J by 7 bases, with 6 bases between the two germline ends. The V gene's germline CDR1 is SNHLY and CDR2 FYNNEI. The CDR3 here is CASSLENEQFF. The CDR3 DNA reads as TGTGCCAGCAGTCTAGAGAATGAGCAGTTCTTC. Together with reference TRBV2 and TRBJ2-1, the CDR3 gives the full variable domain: EPEVTQTPSHQVTQMGQEVILRCVPISNHLYFYWYRQILGQKVEFLVSFYNNEISEKSEIFDDQFSVERPDGSNFTLKIRSTKLEDSAMYFCASSLENEQFFGPGTRLTVL.

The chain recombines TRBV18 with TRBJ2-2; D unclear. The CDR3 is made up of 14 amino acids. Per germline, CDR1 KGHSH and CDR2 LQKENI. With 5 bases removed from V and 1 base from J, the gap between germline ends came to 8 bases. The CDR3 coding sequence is TGTGCCAGCTCATCCCCGGTGAACACCGGGGAGCTGTTTTTT. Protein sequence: CASSSPVNTGELFF.

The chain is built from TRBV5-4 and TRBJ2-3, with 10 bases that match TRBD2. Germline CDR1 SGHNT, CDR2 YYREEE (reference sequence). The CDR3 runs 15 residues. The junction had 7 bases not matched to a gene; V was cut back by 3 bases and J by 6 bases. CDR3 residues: CASSYQRGGPDTQYF. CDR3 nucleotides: TGTGCCAGCAGCTATCAGCGGGGGGGCCCGGATACGCAGTATTTT.

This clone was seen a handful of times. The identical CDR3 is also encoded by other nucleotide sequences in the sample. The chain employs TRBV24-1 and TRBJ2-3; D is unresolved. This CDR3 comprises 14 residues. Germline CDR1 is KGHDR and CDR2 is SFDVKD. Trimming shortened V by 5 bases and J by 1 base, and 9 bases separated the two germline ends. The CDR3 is CATSAPGGTDTQYF. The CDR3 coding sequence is TGTGCCACCAGTGCACCGGGTGGCACAGATACGCAGTATTTT.

The CDR3 DNA reads as TGTGCCAGCAGTCTCAAAATCTATCGACAGGGTTATCAGCCCCAGCATTTT. Translating it yields CASSLKIYRQGYQPQHF. This sequence joins TRBV28 and TRBJ1-5, with TRBD1 matching over 7 bases. The trim removed 5 bases at V and 5 bases at J, leaving 15 bases unmatched. The CDR3 runs to 17 residues. The germline V gene encodes CDR1 MDHEN and CDR2 SYDVKM.

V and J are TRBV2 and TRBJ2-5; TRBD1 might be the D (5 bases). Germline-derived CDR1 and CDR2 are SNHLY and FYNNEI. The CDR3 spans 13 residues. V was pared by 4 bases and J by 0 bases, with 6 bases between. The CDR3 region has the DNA TGTGCCAGCAGTGGACAGTACCAAGAGACCCAGTACTTC. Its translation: CASSGQYQETQYF.

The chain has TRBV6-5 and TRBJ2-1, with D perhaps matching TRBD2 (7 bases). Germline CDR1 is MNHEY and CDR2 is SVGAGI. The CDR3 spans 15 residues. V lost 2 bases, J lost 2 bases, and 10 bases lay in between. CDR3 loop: CASSYGRGTYNEQFF. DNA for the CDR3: TGTGCCAGCAGTTACGGGAGGGGGACCTACAATGAGCAGTTCTTC.

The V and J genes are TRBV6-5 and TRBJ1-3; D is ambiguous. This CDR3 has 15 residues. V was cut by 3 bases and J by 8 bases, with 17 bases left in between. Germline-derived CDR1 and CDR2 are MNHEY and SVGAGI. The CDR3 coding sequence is TGTGCCAGCAGTTATGACGGGGATAAGGTTCACACCATATATTTT. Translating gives CASSYDGDKVHTIYF.

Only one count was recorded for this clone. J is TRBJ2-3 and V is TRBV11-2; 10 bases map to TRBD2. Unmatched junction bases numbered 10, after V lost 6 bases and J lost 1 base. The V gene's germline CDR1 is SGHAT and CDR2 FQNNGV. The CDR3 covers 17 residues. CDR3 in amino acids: CASSYSSGTSGTDTQYF. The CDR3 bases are TGTGCCAGCAGTTACTCGAGCGGGACTAGCGGCACAGATACGCAGTATTTT.

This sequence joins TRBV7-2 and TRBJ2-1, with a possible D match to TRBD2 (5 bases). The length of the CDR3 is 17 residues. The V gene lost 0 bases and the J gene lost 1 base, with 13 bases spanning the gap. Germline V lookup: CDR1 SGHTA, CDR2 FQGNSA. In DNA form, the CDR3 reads TGTGCCAGCAGCTTAGCCTGGAGCCTAGCTTCCTACAATGAGCAGTTCTTC. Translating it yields CASSLAWSLASYNEQFF.